The following is a T cell receptor (beta chain) sequence with its context. Per the study methods: It was from reference gene primer amplification that nucleated cell counts were estimated. The data were produced by immunoSEQ multiplex PCR, yet TCRdb's version contains in-frame clones alone and is incomplete. The DNA was the basis for D and trimming; V, J and clone size are from that table. Here the sample spans approximately 360,000 clones, roughly 90% being singletons. The record originates from a study of blood T cell repertoires in COVID-19. Looking at the study overall: The United States, Italy and Spain were the sources of the acute and convalescent COVID-19 samples.

V lost 3 bases, J lost 2 bases, and 9 bases stayed unmatched. Germline V gives CDR1 SGHDT, CDR2 YYEEEE. CDR3 length: 16 residues. The chain employs TRBV5-6 and TRBJ1-2; 8 bases line up with TRBD1. This TCR derives from a man aged 35-49 years with acute or convalescent COVID-19. Sequenced sample: peripheral blood. DNA of the CDR3: TGTGCCAGCAGCTCCGACTCCTGGACAGGGAACTATGGCTACACCTTC. Its translation is CASSSDSWTGNYGYTF.